The 16 T cell receptor beta chains reported below all come from one sample, sequenced in a study of neoadjuvant nivolumab and ipilimumab in lung cancer. The repertoire was sequenced with immunoSEQ multiplex PCR; TCRdb's copy has only in-frame clones and lacks some. The repertoire holds 7,000 to 8,500 clones, 89% seen once, with 2.4% in the top ten. The starting material was tumor tissue, obtained after neoadjuvant nivolumab, alone or with ipilimumab, at or shortly before surgery. The source is an adult with non-small cell lung cancer. Some clones in this sample may be carry-over from other donors' samples.

This clone was seen just once. The chain has TRBV7-8 and TRBJ2-1; 7 nucleotides agree with TRBD2. The CDR3 is 15 residues long. CDR1 is SGHVS and CDR2 is FQNEAQ in the germline V gene. The V segment lost 1 base and the J segment 6 bases; nucleotides outside the gene matches: 6. CDR3 nucleotide sequence: TGTGCCAGCAGCTTAGTCGGCGGGAGTCCCAATGAGCAGTTCTTC. Protein sequence: CASSLVGGSPNEQFF.

The chain employs TRBV27 and TRBJ1-2; no clear D gene. The germline V and J ends were trimmed by 5 bases and 9 bases, with 22 bases remaining between them. Per the germline V gene, CDR1 is MNHEY and CDR2 is SMNVEV (reference sequence). The CDR3 runs to 15 residues. In DNA, the CDR3 is TGTGCCAGCAGTCCATTTGGAGCCCAGACTTTCAGCTACACCTTC. It codes for CASSPFGAQTFSYTF.

The chain recombines TRBV5-6 with TRBJ2-1, with 7 bases fitting TRBD2. The CDR3 length is 16 residues. Germline V gene sequence: CDR1 SGHDT, CDR2 YYEEEE. The J segment lost 4 bases and the V segment lost 4 bases, leaving 11 bases of the junction unmatched. The CDR3 DNA follows: TGTGCCAGCAGCCTACTTCCCATCGGGGGGTACAATGAGCAGTTCTTC. Translating it yields CASSLLPIGGYNEQFF.

The CDR3: CASSIGTASTDTQYF. The CDR3 DNA reads as TGTGCCAGTAGTATAGGGACGGCCAGCACAGATACGCAGTATTTT. The chain links TRBV19 to TRBJ2-3; no clear D gene. Germline V lookup: CDR1 LNHDA, CDR2 SQIVND (reference sequence). The CDR3 extends over 15 amino acids. V lost 1 base to trimming and J lost 0 bases, with 8 bases between them.

The chain joins TRBV14 to TRBJ2-7; tentative D call: TRBD1 (5 bases). V lost 1 base to trimming and J lost 6 bases, with 13 bases between them. Germline CDR1 is SGHDN and CDR2 is FVKESK. This CDR3 has 14 amino acids. In nucleotides, the CDR3 is TGTGCCAGCAGCCAAGTTCAGGGAAGGGTCGAGCAGTACTTC. Translated: CASSQVQGRVEQYF.

The rearrangement uses TRBV7-2 and TRBJ1-5, with 9 nucleotides matching TRBD1. The V gene end was trimmed by 5 bases and the J gene end by 1 base; junction bases not matched to a gene: 3. The CDR3 is made up of 15 amino acids. Germline V gene data show CDR1 as SGHTA and CDR2 as FQGNSA. DNA of the CDR3: TGTGCCAGCAGCACGACAGGGGGGAGCAATCAGCCCCAGCATTTT. Residues: CASSTTGGSNQPQHF.

The chain carries TRBV27 and TRBJ2-6, with 10 bases fitting TRBD1. CDR1 and CDR2 (germline): MNHEY, SMNVEV (reference sequence). This CDR3 is built from 13 residues. The ends lost 5 bases at V and 17 bases at J; junction bases unmatched: 9. The CDR3 is CASSPRDRGTLTF. The DNA for the CDR3 is TGTGCCAGCAGTCCCCGGGACAGGGGCACCTTGACTTTC.

The rearrangement joins TRBV6-6 to TRBJ2-7; D ambiguous. The CDR3 runs to 16 residues. The V gene's germline CDR1 is MNHNY and CDR2 SVGAGI (reference sequence). Trimming cost V 6 bases and J 4 bases, with 22 bases left between them. The CDR3 loop is CASSSRRIQLGYEQYF. The CDR3 bases are TGTGCCAGCAGCTCCAGACGGATCCAATTAGGGTACGAGCAGTACTTC.

This chain uses TRBV2 with TRBJ1-2, with 8 bases aligning to TRBD1. V trimming: 3 bases; J trimming: 0 bases; junction bases outside the gene matches: 6. Germline V lookup: CDR1 SNHLY, CDR2 FYNNEI. The length of the CDR3 is 16 residues. This CDR3 reads CASSEDRDGANYGYTF. In DNA, the CDR3 is TGTGCCAGCAGTGAGGACAGGGACGGCGCTAACTATGGCTACACCTTC.

The chain uses TRBV5-6 and TRBJ2-7, with D perhaps TRBD1 or TRBD2 (5 bases each). CDR1 is SGHDT, CDR2 YYEEEE, per germline. Trimming removed 0 bases at V and 0 bases at J, with 10 bases between. The CDR3 sequence is 15 residues long. The CDR3 DNA follows: TGTGCCAGCAGCTTGGTGGGACCGAGCTCCTACGAGCAGTACTTC. It codes for CASSLVGPSSYEQYF.

This sequence joins TRBV30 and TRBJ2-6; no clear D. Between the trimmed V and J ends, which lost 5 bases and 0 bases, there was a span of 8 bases. Germline V CDR1 and CDR2: GTSNPN, SVGIG (reference sequence). The CDR3 loop spans 14 amino acids. The CDR3 region has the DNA TGTGCCTGGGACCGATCCTCTGGGGCCAACGTCCTGACTTTC. Its protein is CAWDRSSGANVLTF.

This sequence joins TRBV11-2 and TRBJ1-1; unclear D gene. The germline V gene encodes CDR1 SGHAT and CDR2 FQNNGV. The V end was cut by 2 bases, the J end by 1 base, with 5 bases between. This CDR3 is built from 13 residues. The CDR3 here is CASSLQGNTEAFF. The CDR3 nucleotides read TGTGCCAGCAGCTTACAAGGGAACACTGAAGCTTTCTTT.

V gene TRBV6-6 combines with J gene TRBJ2-1; tentative D call: TRBD2 (6 bases). Trimming stripped 8 bases from V and 2 bases from J, with 10 bases between. CDR1 is MNHNY and CDR2 is SVGAGI in the germline V gene (reference sequence). The CDR3 loop spans 13 amino acids. This CDR3 is CASLGGAYNEQFF. As DNA, the CDR3 is TGTGCCAGCCTAGGAGGGGCCTACAATGAGCAGTTCTTC.

The rearrangement links TRBV5-1 to TRBJ1-2; D gene unclear. Germline loops: CDR1 SGHRS, CDR2 YFSETQ. The CDR3 has 15 residues. The germline V and J ends were trimmed by 4 bases and 4 bases, with 17 bases remaining between them. The CDR3 nucleotides are TGCGCCAGCAGCGTACAGAGAAGCCCTTCCTATGGCTACACCTTC. Translating gives CASSVQRSPSYGYTF.

This chain uses TRBV5-6 with TRBJ2-5; D is uncertain. This CDR3 is 14 amino acids long. The V end lost 1 base, the J end lost 1 base, and 8 bases lay between the germline ends. Germline V gives CDR1 SGHDT, CDR2 YYEEEE. The DNA of the CDR3 is TGTGCCAGCAGCTTGAGTGGGCTCCAAGAGACCCAGTACTTC. Its protein is CASSLSGLQETQYF.

The rearrangement links TRBV5-1 to TRBJ2-7; 12 bases map to TRBD2. The CDR3 sequence is 15 residues long. CDR1 SGHRS and CDR2 YFSETQ come from the germline V gene. The trim removed 0 bases at V and 2 bases at J, leaving 0 bases unmatched. The CDR3 sequence: CASSLGTSGTYEQYF. In DNA, the CDR3 is TGCGCCAGCAGCTTGGGGACTAGCGGGACCTACGAGCAGTACTTC.